Reported below is one T cell receptor (beta chain). Its antigen is not identified. V lost 5 bases, J lost 2 bases, and 13 bases lay in between. CDR3 size: 14 residues. Per the germline V gene, CDR1 is SGHAT and CDR2 is FQDESV (reference sequence). The data derive from a study of cytomegalovirus exposure and HLA in healthy donors. Findings and caveats of the study: On later analysis, the bulk of CMV-associated TCR beta chains appeared to be HLA-restricted. Altogether, some 160 TCR beta chains were recorded as cytomegalovirus-associated.

Vbeta (60) and Jbeta (13) primers were used in the PCR. Libraries were prepared by immunoSEQ multiplex PCR; TCRdb keeps only in-frame clonotypes and omits some of them. The sample comprises about 160,000 clones, around three quarters of which are singletons, and roughly 2% rests with the top ten. The chain links TRBV11-1 to TRBJ2-7; the D gene is possibly TRBD1 (6 bases). Sequencing input: PBMCs. This TCR came from a man in his forties in good health and CMV-seronegative. Here the CDR3 reads CASSHGQRPYEQYF. CDR3 nucleotides: TGTGCCAGCAGCCACGGACAGAGGCCCTACGAGCAGTACTTC.